The clone carrying this T cell receptor (beta chain) was seen repeatedly, ten times or more. The antigen is undetermined. With V trimmed by 5 bases and J by 2 bases, 15 bases remained unmatched. The CDR3 is made up of 17 amino acids. Per the germline V gene, CDR1 is MNHEY and CDR2 is SMNVEV (reference sequence). Sampling of bone marrow took place during active disease in every patient. The library was built from roughly 400 ng RNA with molecular barcoded adaptors for alpha/delta and beta/gamma chains. TCRdb re-analysed the reads in MiXCR, keeping a single row per CDR3 protein. Among some 41,000 distinct CDR3 sequences, around 15% were seen once, and the ten largest hold about 38%. The data were obtained in a study of read filtering for tumor transcriptome and immune sequencing. About the study: Mean patient age was 65.9 years, range about 45 to 85; roughly 18 male, more than 11 female. Regarding the study as a whole: Compared with RNA-seq, IR-seq gave much higher clonotype depth and reliability. Approximately 82% of IR-seq clonotypes had a single read, yet these held about 3.5% of reads.

The source of this sequence is a donor at least 40 years old with multiple myeloma. The chain couples TRBV27 to TRBJ2-7; 7 positions match TRBD1. Sequenced sample: a population of CD138-negative cells sorted from bone marrow. This CDR3 reads CASSPRVRQGVAYEQYF. The CDR3 DNA reads TGTGCCAGCAGTCCCCGGGTACGGCAGGGGGTTGCCTACGAGCAGTACTTC.